A single sample gave rise to the 27 T cell receptor beta chains below, sequenced in a study of Ad26.COV2.S vaccination and SARS-CoV-2 variants. Indicated treatment: around 19 received Ad26.COV2.S at low or high dose, single or two shots; about five received placebo; per-sample allocation not given. The samples were gathered on day 63 after the first injection of vaccine or placebo. Sequencing used immunoSEQ multiplex PCR; TCRdb keeps in-frame clones, though not all of them. Of about 350,000 clones in the sample, around 89% were seen once. Sequenced material: peripheral blood, taken in a trial of Ad26.COV2.S vaccine versus placebo. These receptors all come from a person aged 18-60 years who received the Ad26.COV2.S COVID-19 vaccine or a placebo.

The chain couples TRBV12-3 or TRBV12-4 to TRBJ1-1; D gene unclear. The CDR3 runs to 13 residues. Trimming cost V 7 bases and J 4 bases, with 13 bases left between them. The CDR3 protein is CASKPNRLTEAFF. Here the CDR3 DNA reads TGTGCCAGCAAGCCGAACAGACTCACTGAAGCTTTCTTT.

The V gene is TRBV30, the J gene TRBJ2-1, with D perhaps matching TRBD1 (5 bases). This CDR3 is built from 15 residues. V dropped 0 bases and J dropped 0 bases, with 9 bases sitting between them. Looked up from germline, CDR1 is GTSNPN and CDR2 is SVGIG (reference sequence). The CDR3 nucleotides read TGTGCCTGGAGTGTACACAGGACCTCCTACAATGAGCAGTTCTTC. Protein: CAWSVHRTSYNEQFF.

The chain joins TRBV4-1 to TRBJ2-7; the D gene is possibly TRBD1 (6 bases). Trimming took off 3 bases at V and 3 bases at J, with 24 bases between the two ends. Looked up from germline, CDR1 is MGHRA and CDR2 is YSYEKL. This CDR3 comprises 18 residues. The CDR3 is CASSHVRDGGSRGYEQYF. The CDR3 DNA follows: TGCGCCAGCAGCCATGTCCGGGACGGTGGATCCAGGGGCTACGAGCAGTACTTC.

The V and J genes are TRBV29-1 and TRBJ2-1; D remains unclear. V was clipped by 5 bases and J by 5 bases, with 10 bases between them. CDR1 and CDR2 (germline): SQVTM, ANQGSEA. The CDR3 totals 12 residues. The CDR3 is CSVCLENNEQFF. The DNA for the CDR3 is TGCAGCGTTTGTTTGGAAAACAATGAGCAGTTCTTC.

V usage is TRBV28 and J usage is TRBJ2-7; 7 bases agree with TRBD1. V gave up 3 bases and J gave up 2 bases; unmatched junction bases: 7. Per germline, CDR1 MDHEN and CDR2 SYDVKM. The CDR3 loop spans 15 amino acids. The CDR3 nucleotides are TGTGCCAGCAGTTTCCACCGGGACAGAGCCTACGAGCAGTACTTC. Translating it yields CASSFHRDRAYEQYF.

Turning to this clone: Its ends do not fully match the called genes, so a read error is possible. The chain combines TRBV5-1 with TRBJ2-1, with a weak D call TRBD1 (6 bases). Per the germline V gene, CDR1 is SGHRS and CDR2 is YFSETQ. The CDR3 contains 11 residues. CDR3 sequence reads: CASSIRQVPVF. The CDR3 nucleotides are TGCGCCAGCAGCATTCGACAGGTTCCGGTCTTC.

The V call is TRBV28, the J call TRBJ2-7; D is unresolved. Germline V gives CDR1 MDHEN, CDR2 SYDVKM. The CDR3 loop spans 16 amino acids. Trimming left V 2 bases short and J 0 bases short, with 14 bases between. This chain's CDR3 is CASSLRPSRSSYEQYF. The CDR3 coding sequence is TGTGCCAGCAGTTTAAGACCGAGCCGGAGCTCCTACGAGCAGTACTTC.

The chain links TRBV9 to TRBJ1-4; the D gene is possibly TRBD1 (5 bases). The CDR3 length is 16 residues. Germline V gene data show CDR1 as SGDLS and CDR2 as YYNGEE. Trimming stripped 0 bases from V and 4 bases from J, with 13 bases between. CDR3 loop: CASSVDGEGVNEKLFF. The DNA of the CDR3 is TGTGCCAGCAGCGTAGACGGGGAAGGGGTTAATGAAAAACTGTTTTTT.

This clone came up a few times. The chain recombines TRBV6-6 with TRBJ2-7; D uncertain. Germline CDR1 MNHNY, CDR2 SVGAGI (reference sequence). This CDR3 region has 12 residues. Trimming shortened V by 4 bases and J by 6 bases, and 10 bases separated the two germline ends. In nucleotides, the CDR3 is TGTGCCAGCAGTTCAGACCCTCTCGAGCAGTACTTC. Translating gives CASSSDPLEQYF.

CDR3 protein: CASSQKNDPGGNTEAFF. As DNA, the CDR3 is TGCGCCAGCAGCCAAAAGAACGATCCAGGGGGCAACACTGAAGCTTTCTTT. The gene calls are TRBV4-1 and TRBJ1-1, with 8 positions matching TRBD1. In germline, CDR1 is MGHRA, CDR2 YSYEKL. The CDR3 totals 17 residues. Trimming cost V 2 bases and J 2 bases; bases outside gene matches: 10.

This clone was recorded once. The chain carries TRBV27 and TRBJ1-1; D unclear. Germline-derived CDR1 and CDR2 are MNHEY and SMNVEV (reference sequence). There are 15 residues in the CDR3. Trimming shortened V by 3 bases and J by 1 base, and 12 bases separated the two germline ends. As DNA, the CDR3 is TGTGCCAGCAGTTTTGGGCAGACGACGAACACTGAAGCTTTCTTT. Translating gives CASSFGQTTNTEAFF.

This chain uses TRBV7-2 with TRBJ1-1, with D maybe TRBD1 (6 bases). Per germline, CDR1 SGHTA and CDR2 FQGNSA. CDR3 size: 16 residues. The V end lost 6 bases, the J end lost 4 bases, and 21 bases lay between the germline ends. This CDR3 is CASRQTGTFGPTEAFF. CDR3 coding DNA: TGTGCCAGCAGACAGACCGGGACATTTGGACCCACTGAAGCTTTCTTT.

The table lists this clone with a few counts. The chain uses TRBV4-2 and TRBJ1-1; TRBD1 might be the D (5 bases). Trimming took off 3 bases at V and 4 bases at J, with 15 bases between the two ends. CDR1 and CDR2 from the germline V gene are LGHNA and YNFKEQ. CDR3 length: 15 residues. The CDR3 DNA reads as TGTGCCAGCAGCCAGTTGCAACAGGCGTTCACTGAAGCTTTCTTT. This gives the protein CASSQLQQAFTEAFF.

The genes are TRBV2 and TRBJ2-7; D remains unclear. This CDR3 has 13 amino acids. Deletions cut 8 bases from V and 6 bases from J, with 17 bases between. Germline V lookup: CDR1 SNHLY, CDR2 FYNNEI. In DNA, the CDR3 is TGTGCCAGCCGTCGTGAGGCGGACCTCGAGCAGTACTTC. Its translation: CASRREADLEQYF.

This clone turned up a few times. The chain is built from TRBV5-1 and TRBJ1-1; D not resolved. CDR1 and CDR2 from the germline V gene are SGHRS and YFSETQ. CDR3 length: 13 residues. The V gene lost 0 bases and the J gene lost 1 base, with 4 bases spanning the gap. CDR3 sequence: CASSLGENTEAFF. CDR3 coding DNA: TGCGCCAGCAGCTTGGGCGAGAACACTGAAGCTTTCTTT.

The chain couples TRBV6-6 to TRBJ2-1, with D perhaps TRBD2 (6 bases). The CDR3 has 15 amino acids. Trimming cost V 6 bases and J 3 bases, with 15 bases left between them. CDR1 and CDR2 (germline): MNHNY, SVGAGI (reference sequence). DNA for the CDR3: TGTGCCAGCAGCCCCGTCGGGCGGGACTACAATGAGCAGTTCTTC. Encoded protein: CASSPVGRDYNEQFF.

This clone was counted a single time. V usage is TRBV18 and J usage is TRBJ2-3; 10 bases are shared with TRBD1. The V gene's germline CDR1 is KGHSH and CDR2 LQKENI. This CDR3 region has 16 residues. V lost 2 bases, J lost 0 bases, and 2 bases stayed unmatched. The CDR3 DNA reads TGTGCCAGCTCACCAAGACAGGGGGCTAGCACAGATACGCAGTATTTT. It translates to CASSPRQGASTDTQYF.

J is TRBJ1-1 and V is TRBV20-1, with D possibly matching TRBD1 (6 bases). V dropped 3 bases and J dropped 0 bases, with 14 bases sitting between them. Germline CDR1 reads DFQATT; CDR2 reads SNEGSKA (reference sequence). CDR3 length: 15 residues. The CDR3 region is CSASTGRRMNTEAFF. CDR3 DNA: TGCAGTGCTAGTACAGGGAGAAGGATGAACACTGAAGCTTTCTTT.

This clone has a single count. The chain links TRBV2 to TRBJ1-5, with D tentatively TRBD1 (6 bases). The CDR3 has 14 amino acids. Deletions cut 7 bases from V and 1 base from J, with 11 bases between. Germline values: CDR1 SNHLY, CDR2 FYNNEI. The CDR3 region has the DNA TGTGCCAGCACCTTGGACAGAAGCAATCAGCCCCAGCATTTT. This gives the protein CASTLDRSNQPQHF.

This rearrangement joins TRBV19 to TRBJ2-5; TRBD1 is a possible D gene (6 bases). The CDR3 extends over 13 amino acids. Germline loops: CDR1 LNHDA, CDR2 SQIVND (reference sequence). V was shortened by 8 bases and J by 1 base, with 11 bases between the two germline ends. The CDR3 loop is CASSGQPQETQYF. The CDR3 nucleotides are TGTGCCAGTTCCGGACAGCCCCAAGAGACCCAGTACTTC.

This rearrangement joins TRBV6-1 to TRBJ2-2; D might be TRBD1 (6 bases). The CDR3 has 14 residues. The V end was cut by 3 bases, the J end by 3 bases, with 8 bases between. In germline, CDR1 is MNHNS, CDR2 SASEGT. The CDR3 bases are TGTGCCAGCAGTGATTACAGGGACACCGGGGAGCTGTTTTTT. Encoded protein: CASSDYRDTGELFF.

Points on this clone: Different DNA sequences within this sample yield the same CDR3. This rearrangement joins TRBV28 to TRBJ1-1; D might be TRBD1 (5 bases). The germline V gene has CDR1 MDHEN and CDR2 SYDVKM. CDR3 length equals 14 residues. V was pared by 2 bases and J by 1 base, with 8 bases between. As DNA, the CDR3 is TGTGCCAGCAGTTTACAGGGCCCGAACACTGAAGCTTTCTTT. This sequence encodes CASSLQGPNTEAFF.

This clone was picked up a small number of times. CDR3 sequence: CASSKTENTEAFF. The DNA for the CDR3 is TGTGCCAGCAGCAAGACAGAGAACACTGAAGCTTTCTTT. This rearrangement joins TRBV25-1 to TRBJ1-1; D perhaps matches TRBD1 (5 bases). CDR1 and CDR2 from the germline V gene are MGHDK and SYGVNS. This CDR3 is 13 amino acids long. Trimming took off 6 bases at V and 1 base at J, with 9 bases between the two ends.

The V and J genes are TRBV7-9 and TRBJ2-7, with D possibly being TRBD2 (7 bases). The germline V gene has CDR1 SEHNR and CDR2 FQNEAQ (reference sequence). Trimming took off 4 bases at V and 6 bases at J, with 22 bases between the two ends. This CDR3 is built from 16 residues. The CDR3 region is CASSSGGGTGQREQYF. In DNA, the CDR3 is TGTGCCAGCAGCTCGGGGGGCGGGACCGGGCAGCGCGAGCAGTACTTC.

This rearrangement joins TRBV7-9 to TRBJ1-2, with a possible D match to TRBD1 (5 bases). V gave up 5 bases and J gave up 8 bases, with 15 bases separating them. Germline CDR1 reads SEHNR; CDR2 reads FQNEAQ (reference sequence). The CDR3 is made up of 13 amino acids. CDR3 sequence (DNA): TGTGCCAGCAGCCCCGGGGCGGCGGTAGGCTACACCTTC. It translates to CASSPGAAVGYTF.

The V call is TRBV2, the J call TRBJ1-5; D ambiguous. The CDR3 runs to 13 residues. Germline assignment: CDR1 SNHLY and CDR2 FYNNEI. Deletions cut 7 bases from V and 0 bases from J, with 7 bases between. For the CDR3, the DNA is TGTGCCAGCACGACGGATAGCAATCAGCCCCAGCATTTT. The encoded protein is CASTTDSNQPQHF.

The J gene is TRBJ1-4, the V gene TRBV3-1 (or the pseudogene TRBV3-2); D gene ambiguous. Germline V gene data show CDR1 as LGHDT and CDR2 as YNNKEL (reference sequence). The germline V and J ends were trimmed by 4 bases and 0 bases, with 9 bases remaining between them. The CDR3 runs to 15 residues. The CDR3 reads CASSRNTATNEKLFF. In nucleotides, the CDR3 is TGTGCCAGCAGCCGGAACACTGCAACTAATGAAAAACTGTTTTTT.